Sequencing of this TCR beta chain was carried out in a study of cytotoxic CD8 clonotypes in ibrutinib-treated CLL. Findings of the study overall: The public clonotypes identified were infrequent and showed contraction or stability on treatment.

Sequencing used immunoSEQ multiplex PCR; TCRdb keeps in-frame clones, though not all of them. The profile shows some 200,000 clones, 72% of them singletons. This clone has only a few counts. The target antigen is unknown. The V gene end was trimmed by 6 bases and the J gene end by 7 bases; junction bases not matched to a gene: 5. The V gene's germline CDR1 is MNHEY and CDR2 SMNVEV (reference sequence). This CDR3 comprises 13 residues. Sequencing used PBMCs, obtained after 24 months of ibrutinib treatment. This receptor was taken from a human donor with chronic lymphocytic leukemia. The rearrangement links TRBV27 to TRBJ2-1; TRBD1 agrees at 8 bases. CDR3 coding DNA: TGTGCCAGCAGCTTCTACAGGGGGAATGAGCAGTTCTTC. Translation: CASSFYRGNEQFF.